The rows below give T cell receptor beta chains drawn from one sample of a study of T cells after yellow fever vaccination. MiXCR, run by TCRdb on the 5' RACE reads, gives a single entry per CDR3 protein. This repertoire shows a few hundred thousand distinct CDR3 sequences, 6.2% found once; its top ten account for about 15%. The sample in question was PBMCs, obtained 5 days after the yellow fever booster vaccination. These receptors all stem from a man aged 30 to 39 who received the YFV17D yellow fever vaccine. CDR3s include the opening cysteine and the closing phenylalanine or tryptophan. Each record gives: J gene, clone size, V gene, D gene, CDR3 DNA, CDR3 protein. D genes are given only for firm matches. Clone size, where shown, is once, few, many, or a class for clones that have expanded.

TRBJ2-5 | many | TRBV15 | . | TGTGCCACCAGCAGAGAGGGGACCTCAGAGACCCAGTACTTC | CATSREGTSETQYF
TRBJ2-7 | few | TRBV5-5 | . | TGTGCCAGCAGGACCGGACAGCCCTCCTACGAGCAGTACTTC | CASRTGQPSYEQYF
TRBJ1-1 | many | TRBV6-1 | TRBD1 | TGTGCCAGCAGCCCCGCAGGGGGCCTGGGTGAAGCTTTCTTT | CASSPAGGLGEAFF
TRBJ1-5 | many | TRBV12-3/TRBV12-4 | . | TGTGCCAGCAGTTTATTTGAACGACAGCGCAATCAGCCCCAGCATTTT | CASSLFERQRNQPQHF
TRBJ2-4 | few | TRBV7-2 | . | TGTGCCAGCAGCTTAGTTGTTGCGGGAAAAAACATTCAGTACTTC | CASSLVVAGKNIQYF
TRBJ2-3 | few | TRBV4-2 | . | TGTGCCAGCAGCCAAGCGCAGCGGGCCGCCACAGATACGCAGTATTTT | CASSQAQRAATDTQYF
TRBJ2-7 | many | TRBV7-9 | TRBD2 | TGTGCCAGCAGCTTTCCGACTAGCGGGAAATCCTACGAGCAGTACTTC | CASSFPTSGKSYEQYF
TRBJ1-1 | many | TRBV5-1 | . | TGCGCCAGCAGCTTGGATGGGGGGTTCACTGAAGCTTTCTTT | CASSLDGGFTEAFF
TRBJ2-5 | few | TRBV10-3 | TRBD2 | TGTGCCATCAGCGCTTTGGGGGGGGAAGAGACCCAGTACTTC | CAISALGGEETQYF
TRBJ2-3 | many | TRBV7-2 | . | TGTGCCAGCAGCCTAGATACCAGCACGCAGTATTTT | CASSLDTSTQYF
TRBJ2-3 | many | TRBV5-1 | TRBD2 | TGCGCCAGCAGGATCCCAGCGGGGGGGCAAAAAGATACGCAGTATTTT | CASRIPAGGQKDTQYF
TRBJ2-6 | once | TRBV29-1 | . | TGCAGCGCCCAGGGATCCGCCGGGGCCAACGTCCTGACTTTC | CSAQGSAGANVLTF
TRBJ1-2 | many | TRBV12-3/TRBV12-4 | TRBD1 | TGTGCCAGCAAAGATACAGGGGGCAGCTACACCTTC | CASKDTGGSYTF
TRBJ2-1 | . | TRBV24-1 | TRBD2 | TGTGCCACCAGTTCTAGCGGGGGCTACAATGAGCAGTTCTTC | CATSSSGGYNEQFF
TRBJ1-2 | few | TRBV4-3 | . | TGCGCCAGCAGCCAAGAGGGCAGGAACTATGGCTACACCTTC | CASSQEGRNYGYTF
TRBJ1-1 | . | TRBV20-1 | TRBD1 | TGCGGTTATCTCACCCTTAGGGGGACAGGGGGATCTAACACTGAAGCTTTCTTT | CGYLTLRGTGGSNTEAFF
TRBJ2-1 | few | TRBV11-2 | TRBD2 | TGTGCCAGCAGCTCGACTAGCGGGATCTACAATGAGCAGTTCTTC | CASSSTSGIYNEQFF